This T cell receptor beta chain was found in a study of Graves' ophthalmopathy and Graves' hyperthyroidism. With regard to this clonotype: Its antigen is unknown.

The germline gives CDR1 SEHNR, CDR2 FQNEAQ (reference sequence). With 5 bases clipped from V and 13 bases from J, the junction kept 13 bases outside the gene matches. The CDR3 is made up of 13 amino acids. Findings and caveats of the study: Blood also held most thyroid clonotypes expanded above 0.001 frequency.

Certain patients were not enrolled. These were patients with other autoimmune diseases, uncontrolled infections, pregnancy or lactation. Orbital computed tomography and thyroid ultrasound, along with TRAb, serum thyroxine and clinical symptoms, underpinned diagnosis. The TCR beta CDR3 regions underwent amplification from RNA transcripts. Investigators did first-round RT-PCR with HTBI primers, then second-round multiplex PCR. TCRdb used MiXCR to reprocess the multiplex PCR reads, holding one entry per CDR3 protein. The profile covers about 700,000 distinct CDR3 sequences, with about two fifths appearing a single time and more than 2.5% taken by the ten largest.

The chain carries TRBV7-9 and TRBJ2-5; 7 bases line up with TRBD2. Sample: peripheral blood. This TCR derives from an adult man with Graves' ophthalmopathy. CDR3: CASSVTSAGELYF. CDR3 in DNA: TGTGCCAGCAGCGTTACTAGCGCCGGGGAGCTGTACTTC.